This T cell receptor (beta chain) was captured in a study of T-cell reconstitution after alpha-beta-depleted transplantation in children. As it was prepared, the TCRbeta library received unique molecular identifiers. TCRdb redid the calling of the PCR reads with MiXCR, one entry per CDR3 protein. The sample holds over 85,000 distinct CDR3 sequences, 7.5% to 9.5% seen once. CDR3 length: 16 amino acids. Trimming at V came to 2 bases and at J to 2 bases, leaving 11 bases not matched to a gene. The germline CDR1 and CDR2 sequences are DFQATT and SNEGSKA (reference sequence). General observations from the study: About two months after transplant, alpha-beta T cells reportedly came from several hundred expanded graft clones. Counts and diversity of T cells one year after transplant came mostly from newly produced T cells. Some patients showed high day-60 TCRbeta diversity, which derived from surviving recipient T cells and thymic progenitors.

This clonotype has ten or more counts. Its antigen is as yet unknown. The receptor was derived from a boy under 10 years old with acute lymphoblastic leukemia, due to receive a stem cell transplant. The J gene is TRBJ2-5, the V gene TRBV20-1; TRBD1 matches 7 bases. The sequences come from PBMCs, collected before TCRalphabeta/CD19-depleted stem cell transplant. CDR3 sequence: CSARPMTGRIQETQYF. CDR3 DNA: TGCAGTGCTAGACCTATGACAGGGAGAATTCAAGAGACCCAGTACTTC.